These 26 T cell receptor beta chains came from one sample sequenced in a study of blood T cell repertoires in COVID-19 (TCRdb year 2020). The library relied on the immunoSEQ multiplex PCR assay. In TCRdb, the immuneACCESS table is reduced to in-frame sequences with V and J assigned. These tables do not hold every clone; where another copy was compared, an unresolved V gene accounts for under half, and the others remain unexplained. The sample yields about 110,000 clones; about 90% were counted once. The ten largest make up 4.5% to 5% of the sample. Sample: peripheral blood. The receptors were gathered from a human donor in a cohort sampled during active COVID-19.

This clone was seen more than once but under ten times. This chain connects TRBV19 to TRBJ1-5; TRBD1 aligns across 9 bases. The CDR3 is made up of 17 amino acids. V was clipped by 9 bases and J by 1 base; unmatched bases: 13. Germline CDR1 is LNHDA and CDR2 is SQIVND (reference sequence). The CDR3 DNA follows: TGTGCCAGGAGGGGGACAGGGAAAGAGCTGAGCAATCAGCCCCAGCATTTT. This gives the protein CARRGTGKELSNQPQHF.

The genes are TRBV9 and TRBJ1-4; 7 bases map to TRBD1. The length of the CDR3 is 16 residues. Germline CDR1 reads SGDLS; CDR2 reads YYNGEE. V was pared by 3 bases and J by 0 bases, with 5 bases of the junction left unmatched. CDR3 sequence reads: CASSARQGATNEKLFF. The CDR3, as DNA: TGTGCCAGCAGCGCGCGACAGGGAGCAACTAATGAAAAACTGTTTTTT.

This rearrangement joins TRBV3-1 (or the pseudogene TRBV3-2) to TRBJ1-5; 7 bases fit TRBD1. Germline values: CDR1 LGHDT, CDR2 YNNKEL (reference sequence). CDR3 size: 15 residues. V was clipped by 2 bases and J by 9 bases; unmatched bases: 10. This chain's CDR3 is CASSQPDRDRRPQHF. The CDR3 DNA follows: TGTGCCAGCAGCCAACCTGACAGGGACCGTCGGCCCCAGCATTTT.

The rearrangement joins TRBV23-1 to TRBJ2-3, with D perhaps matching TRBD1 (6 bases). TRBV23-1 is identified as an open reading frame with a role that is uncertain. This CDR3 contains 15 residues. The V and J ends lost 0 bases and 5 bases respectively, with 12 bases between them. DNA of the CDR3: TGCGCCAGCAGTCAATCTCGGACAGTTGAAGATACGCAGTATTTT. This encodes CASSQSRTVEDTQYF.

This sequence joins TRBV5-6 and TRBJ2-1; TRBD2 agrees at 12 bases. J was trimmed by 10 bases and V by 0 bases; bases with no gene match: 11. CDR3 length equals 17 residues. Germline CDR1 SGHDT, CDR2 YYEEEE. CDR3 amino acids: CASSLGLAGGPRSEQFF. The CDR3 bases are TGTGCCAGCAGCTTGGGTCTAGCGGGAGGGCCGCGTTCCGAGCAGTTCTTC.

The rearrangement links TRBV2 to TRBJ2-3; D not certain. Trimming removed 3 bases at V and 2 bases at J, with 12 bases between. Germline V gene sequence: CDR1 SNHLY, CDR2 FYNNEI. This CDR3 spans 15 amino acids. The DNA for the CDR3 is TGTGCCAGCAGTGATCATCCCACAGACACAGATACGCAGTATTTT. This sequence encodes CASSDHPTDTDTQYF.

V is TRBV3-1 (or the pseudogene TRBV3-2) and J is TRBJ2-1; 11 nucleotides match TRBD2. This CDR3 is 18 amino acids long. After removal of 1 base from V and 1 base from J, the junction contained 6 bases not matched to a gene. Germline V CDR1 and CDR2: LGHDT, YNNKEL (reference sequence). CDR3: CASSQVAGGPRSYNEQFF. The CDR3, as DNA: TGTGCCAGCAGCCAAGTAGCGGGGGGGCCTAGGTCCTACAATGAGCAGTTCTTC.

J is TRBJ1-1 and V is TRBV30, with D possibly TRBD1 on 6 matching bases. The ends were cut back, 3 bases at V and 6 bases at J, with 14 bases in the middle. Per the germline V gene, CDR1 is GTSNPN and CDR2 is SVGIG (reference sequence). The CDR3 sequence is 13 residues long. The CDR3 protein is CAWRGHIYSEAFF. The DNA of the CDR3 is TGTGCCTGGAGGGGACATATCTATTCTGAAGCTTTCTTT.

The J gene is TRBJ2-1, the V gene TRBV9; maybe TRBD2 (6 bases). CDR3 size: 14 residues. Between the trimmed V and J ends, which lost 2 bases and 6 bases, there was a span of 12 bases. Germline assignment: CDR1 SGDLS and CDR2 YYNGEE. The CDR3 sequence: CASSVGTSSNEQFF. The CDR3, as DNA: TGTGCCAGCAGCGTTGGAACTAGCTCCAATGAGCAGTTCTTC.

The CDR3 region has the DNA TGTGCCAGCAGCCAAGTCCTGACAGTCGCCGGAAACACCATATATTTT. As protein: CASSQVLTVAGNTIYF. The V call is TRBV3-1 (or the pseudogene TRBV3-2), the J call TRBJ1-3; a weak D match, TRBD1 (5 bases). Per the germline V gene, CDR1 is LGHDT and CDR2 is YNNKEL (reference sequence). The CDR3 has 16 amino acids. V was shortened by 1 base and J by 4 bases, with 14 bases between the two germline ends.

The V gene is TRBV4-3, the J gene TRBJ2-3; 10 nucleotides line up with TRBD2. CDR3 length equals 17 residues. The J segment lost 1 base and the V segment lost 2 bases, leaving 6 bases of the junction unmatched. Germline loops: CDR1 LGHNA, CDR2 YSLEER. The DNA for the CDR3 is TGCGCCAGCAGCCAACACTTAGGGACTAGCGGCACAGATACGCAGTATTTT. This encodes CASSQHLGTSGTDTQYF.

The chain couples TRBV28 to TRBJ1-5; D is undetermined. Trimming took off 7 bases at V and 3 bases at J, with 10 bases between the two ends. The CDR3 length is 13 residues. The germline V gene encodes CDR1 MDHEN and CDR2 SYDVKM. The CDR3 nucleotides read TGTGCCAGCATCGAGGGAAACAATCAGCCCCAGCATTTT. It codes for CASIEGNNQPQHF.

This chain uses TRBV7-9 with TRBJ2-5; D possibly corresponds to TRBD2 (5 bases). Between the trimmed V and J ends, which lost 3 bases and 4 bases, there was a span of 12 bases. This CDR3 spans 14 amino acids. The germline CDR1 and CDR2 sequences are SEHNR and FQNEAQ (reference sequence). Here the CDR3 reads CASSLDRGVETQYF. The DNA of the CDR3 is TGTGCCAGCAGCTTGGATCGGGGAGTAGAGACCCAGTACTTC.

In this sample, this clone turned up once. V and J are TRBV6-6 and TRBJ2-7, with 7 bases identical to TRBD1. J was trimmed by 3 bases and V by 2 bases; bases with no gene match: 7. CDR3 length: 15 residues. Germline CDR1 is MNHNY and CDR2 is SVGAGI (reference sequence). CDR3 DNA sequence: TGTGCCAGCAGTTACATAACAGGGGACGACTACGAGCAGTACTTC. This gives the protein CASSYITGDDYEQYF.

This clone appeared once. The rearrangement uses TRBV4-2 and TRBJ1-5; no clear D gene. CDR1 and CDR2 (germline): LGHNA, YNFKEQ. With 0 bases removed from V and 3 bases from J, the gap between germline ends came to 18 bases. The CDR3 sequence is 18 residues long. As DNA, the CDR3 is TGTGCCAGCAGCCAAGATTCGCAGGTTGGAAGGTTCAATCAGCCCCAGCATTTT. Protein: CASSQDSQVGRFNQPQHF.

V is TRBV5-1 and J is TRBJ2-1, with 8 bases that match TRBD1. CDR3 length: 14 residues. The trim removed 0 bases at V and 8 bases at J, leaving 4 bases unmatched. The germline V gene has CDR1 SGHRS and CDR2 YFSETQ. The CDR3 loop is CASSLGGTGHEQFF. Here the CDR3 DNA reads TGCGCCAGCAGCTTGGGTGGGACAGGCCATGAGCAGTTCTTC. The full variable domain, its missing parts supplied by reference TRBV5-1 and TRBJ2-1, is KAGVTQTPRYLIKTRGQQVTLSCSPISGHRSVSWYQQTPGQGLQFLFEYFSETQRNKGNFPGRFSGRQFSNSRSEMNVSTLELGDSALYLCASSLGGTGHEQFFGPGTRLTVL.

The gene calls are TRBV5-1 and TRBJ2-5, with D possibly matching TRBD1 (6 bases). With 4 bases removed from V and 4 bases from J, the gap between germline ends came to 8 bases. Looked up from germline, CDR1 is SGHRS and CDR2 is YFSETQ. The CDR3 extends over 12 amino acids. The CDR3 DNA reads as TGCGCCAGCAGCCCGACAGGAGAGACCCAGTACTTC. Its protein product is CASSPTGETQYF.

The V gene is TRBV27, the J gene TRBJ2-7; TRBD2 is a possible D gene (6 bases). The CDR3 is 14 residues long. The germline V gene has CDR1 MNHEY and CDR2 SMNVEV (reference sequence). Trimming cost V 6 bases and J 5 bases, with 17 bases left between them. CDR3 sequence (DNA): TGTGCCAGCAGCATCGAAGGAGGGGTGGACGAGCAGTACTTC. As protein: CASSIEGGVDEQYF.

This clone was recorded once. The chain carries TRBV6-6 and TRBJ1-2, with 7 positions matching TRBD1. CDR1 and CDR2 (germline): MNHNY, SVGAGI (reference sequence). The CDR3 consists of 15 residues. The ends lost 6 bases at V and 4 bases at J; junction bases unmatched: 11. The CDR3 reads CASRDSLGQSYGYTF. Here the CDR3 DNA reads TGTGCCAGCAGGGATTCTTTGGGACAGAGCTATGGCTACACCTTC.

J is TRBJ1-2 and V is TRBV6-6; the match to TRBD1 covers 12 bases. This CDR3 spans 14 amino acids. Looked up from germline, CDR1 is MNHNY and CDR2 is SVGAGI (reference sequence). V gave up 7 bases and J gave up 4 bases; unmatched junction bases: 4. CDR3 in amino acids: CASIPGQGAYGYTF. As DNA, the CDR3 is TGTGCCAGCATCCCGGGACAGGGGGCCTATGGCTACACCTTC.

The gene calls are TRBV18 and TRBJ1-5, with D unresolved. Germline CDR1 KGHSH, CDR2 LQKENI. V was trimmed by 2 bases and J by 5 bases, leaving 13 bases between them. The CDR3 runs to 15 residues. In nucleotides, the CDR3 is TGTGCCAGCTCACCAATCAGGAGGGCGGATCAGCCCCAGCATTTT. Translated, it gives CASSPIRRADQPQHF.

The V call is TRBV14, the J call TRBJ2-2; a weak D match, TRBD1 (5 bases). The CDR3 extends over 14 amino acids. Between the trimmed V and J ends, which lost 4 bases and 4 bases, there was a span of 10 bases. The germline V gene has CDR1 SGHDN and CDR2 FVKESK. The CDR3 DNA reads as TGTGCCAGCAGCCGACGACAGACCACCGGGGAGCTGTTTTTT. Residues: CASSRRQTTGELFF.

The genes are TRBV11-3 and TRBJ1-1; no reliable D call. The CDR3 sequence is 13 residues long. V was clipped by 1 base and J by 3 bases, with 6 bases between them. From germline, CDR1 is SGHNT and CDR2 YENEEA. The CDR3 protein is CASSLGADTEAFF. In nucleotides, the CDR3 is TGTGCCAGCAGCTTAGGTGCGGACACTGAAGCTTTCTTT.

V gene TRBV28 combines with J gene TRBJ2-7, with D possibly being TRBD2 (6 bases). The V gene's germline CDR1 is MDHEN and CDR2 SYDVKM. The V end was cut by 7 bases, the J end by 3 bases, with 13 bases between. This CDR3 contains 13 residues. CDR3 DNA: TGTGCCAGCACTGCGGGACGGAACTACGAGCAGTACTTC. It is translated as CASTAGRNYEQYF.

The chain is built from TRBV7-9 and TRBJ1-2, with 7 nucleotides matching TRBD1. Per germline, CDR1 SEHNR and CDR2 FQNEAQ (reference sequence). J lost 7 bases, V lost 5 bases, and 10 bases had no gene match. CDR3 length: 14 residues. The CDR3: CASSSPGQSGGYTF. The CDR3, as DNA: TGTGCCAGCAGCAGCCCGGGACAGTCTGGTGGCTACACCTTC.

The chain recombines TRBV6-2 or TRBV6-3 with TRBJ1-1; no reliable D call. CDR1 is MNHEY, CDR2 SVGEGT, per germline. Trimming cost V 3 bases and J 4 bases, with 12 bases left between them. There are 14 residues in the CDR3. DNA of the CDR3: TGTGCCAGCAGTTATGATGCGGGCAGCACTGAAGCTTTCTTT. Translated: CASSYDAGSTEAFF.